The entry that follows covers one T cell receptor (beta chain) sequence. There are a few counts of this clonotype. Its antigen is currently not known. Base-call qualities are not available, and no considerably larger clone is one nucleotide away. The meaning of the sample's treatment or condition label: allogeneic hematopoietic cell transplantation with graft depleted of TCRalphabeta T cells and CD19 B cells. The transplant recipients were children given TCRalphabeta/CD19-depleted allogeneic hematopoietic cell grafts. The data are from a study of T-cell reconstitution after alpha-beta-depleted transplantation in children (dated by TCRdb to 2016 to 2018). As for the study more broadly: The study quantitatively tracked T-cell immune reconstitution after TCRalphabeta/CD19-depleted allogeneic hematopoietic cell transplantation in children using TCR repertoire profiling. The paper's findings and limits, for the study overall: Over the following months the frequencies of hyperexpanded clones went down, and after one year T-cell counts and TCRbeta diversity were mostly credited to newly produced T cells. The apparently early recovery of alphabetaT-cell counts about two months after transplant reportedly depended on only several hundred rapidly expanded clones that came from non-depleted graft cells. In some patients, the high TCRbeta diversity seen at day 60 was put down to recipient T cells and intrathymic progenitors that had survived conditioning.

Library prep was done by PCR. TCRdb lists the instrument as Illumina HiSeq 2500. Molecular barcoding was employed in the preparation of TCR libraries, with unique molecular identifiers being used to normalize TCRbeta repertoire quantification. The public sequencing data were trimmed at Q25 with fastp and processed into clonotypes with MiXCR by TCRdb, which kept only in-frame beta chains. Each record represents a unique CDR3 protein, reported with the most common genes and DNA among its rows. The sample table contains around 490,000 distinct CDR3 sequences; only one count was recorded for approximately 10% of them. The top ten hold 14% of the sample. Sequenced here: PBMCs, mostly from graft donor cells, sampled 180 days after TCRalphabeta/CD19-depleted stem cell transplant. The clonotype originates from a female patient aged 2 to 10 who had a stem cell transplant for aplastic anemia, so the T cells may come from the graft donor.

The CDR3 corresponds to CATSDRTGTSGRARNEQFF. The nucleotides are TGTGCCACCAGTGATCGCACCGGGACTAGCGGGAGGGCCCGAAATGAGCAGTTCTTC. The chain is encoded by TRBV24-1 joined to TRBJ2-1; the central 16 bases match TRBD2. Trimming accounts for 3 bases at V and 7 bases at J, while the number of junction bases matched to no gene is 11. CDR1 and CDR2, per the germline V gene, are KGHDR and SFDVKD. Taken from cysteine to phenylalanine, the CDR3 has 19 residues. Just CDR3 DNA is preserved here, 57 bases in frame from base 1.